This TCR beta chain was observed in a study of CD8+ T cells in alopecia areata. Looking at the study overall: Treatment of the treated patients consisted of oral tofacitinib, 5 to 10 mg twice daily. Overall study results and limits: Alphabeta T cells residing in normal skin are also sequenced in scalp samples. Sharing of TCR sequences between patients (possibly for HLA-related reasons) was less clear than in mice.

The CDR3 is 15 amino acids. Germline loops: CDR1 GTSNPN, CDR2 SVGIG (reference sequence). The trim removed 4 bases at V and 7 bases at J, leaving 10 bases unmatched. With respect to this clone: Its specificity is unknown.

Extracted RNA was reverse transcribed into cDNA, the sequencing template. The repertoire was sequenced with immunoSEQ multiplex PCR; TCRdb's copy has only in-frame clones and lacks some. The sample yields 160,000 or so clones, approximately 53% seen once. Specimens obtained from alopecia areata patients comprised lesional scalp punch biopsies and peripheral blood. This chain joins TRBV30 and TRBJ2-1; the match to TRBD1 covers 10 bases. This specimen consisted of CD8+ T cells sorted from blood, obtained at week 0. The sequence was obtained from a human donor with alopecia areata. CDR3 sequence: CAWKLGQGVANEQFF. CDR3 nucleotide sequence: TGTGCCTGGAAGCTCGGACAGGGGGTCGCGAATGAGCAGTTCTTC. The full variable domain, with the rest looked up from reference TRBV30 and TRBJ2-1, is SQTIHQWPATLVQPVGSPLSLECTVEGTSNPNLYWYRQAAGRGLQLLFYSVGIGQISSEVPQNLSASRPQDRQFILSSKKLLLSDSGFYLCAWKLGQGVANEQFFGPGTRLTVL.